Sequencing of this TCR beta chain was carried out in a study of shared clonotypes between healthy human individuals. Among the donors, all were Caucasian adults who lived in Nashville, Tennessee. Genomic DNA of each subset was evenly split across several immunoSEQ plates. As originally analysed: There were no quality scores in the junction-only immunoSEQ sequences, so filtering differed. The protocol was immunoSEQ multiplex PCR, while the TCRdb copy is restricted to in-frame clones and leaves out a portion. That table supplies the V and J calls and clone size; D and trimming were determined from the DNA. The sample has about half a million clones, over 75% seen once; the top ten hold roughly 13%. The CDR3 loop spans 15 amino acids. Germline loops: CDR1 SGHRS, CDR2 YFSETQ. Unmatched junction bases numbered 5, after V lost 2 bases and J lost 2 bases.

The TCR originated in a woman between 40 and 55 years old in good health. Some clones in this sample may be carry-over from other donors' samples. The sequenced material came from PBMCs. The rearrangement joins TRBV5-1 to TRBJ2-7; 9 bases are a match to TRBD1. The CDR3 nucleotides read TGCGCCAGCAGCTTAACCGGGACAGGGCCCTACGAGCAGTACTTC. Its protein is CASSLTGTGPYEQYF.